A selection of T cell receptor beta chains follows, all from one sample in a study of T cell responses to AZD1222 COVID-19 vaccine. TCRdb keeps only in-frame clones here, not all; method: immunoSEQ multiplex PCR. The sample has more than 90,000 clones, about 86% seen once. The sample consisted of peripheral blood, taken 28 days after the second AZD1222 dose. Every receptor here comes from an adult who received the AZD1222 COVID-19 vaccine. The CDR3 runs from the conserved cysteine through the conserved F or W. The D gene is left open where the match is weak. Clone sizes are given selectively: once, few, many, or a class where the clone is expanded.

D	size	V	J	DNA	CDR3
TRBD1	NA	TRBV3-1/TRBV3-2	TRBJ1-1	TGTGCCAGCAGCCAGGCTGACAGGGCGAATTGGAGGAACACTGAAGCTTTCTTT	CASSQADRANWRNTEAFF
NA	NA	TRBV19	TRBJ1-2	TGTGCCAGTATCTCGGGAACACACCGGGCCTACACCTTC	CASISGTHRAYTF
TRBD1	NA	TRBV10-3	TRBJ1-1	TGTGCCATCTCAGGGGGCCCTGAAGCTTTCTTT	CAISGGPEAFF
NA	NA	TRBV5-1	TRBJ1-1	TGCGCCAGCAGCGAGAACCCAGGGGCAATGAACACTGAAGCTTTCTTT	CASSENPGAMNTEAFF
NA	NA	TRBV3-1/TRBV3-2	TRBJ2-1	TGTGCCAGCAGCCAAGCCACGGGTCTCGAGCAGTTCTTC	CASSQATGLEQFF
NA	NA	TRBV28	TRBJ2-7	TGTGCCAGCAGTTTACGTTGGAGGGGGTCAGTCGAGCAGTACTTC	CASSLRWRGSVEQYF
NA	NA	TRBV19	TRBJ2-4	TGTGCCAGTAGTAGAACCGGGACCCGCATTCAGTACTTC	CASSRTGTRIQYF
TRBD1	NA	TRBV12-5	TRBJ2-1	TGTGCTAGTGGCCTGGGCAGGGGGCTGGTGAATGAGCAGTTCTTC	CASGLGRGLVNEQFF
NA	NA	TRBV27	TRBJ2-5	TGTGCCAGCAGTTTAACCTATCAAGAGACCCAGTACTTC	CASSLTYQETQYF
NA	NA	TRBV5-4	TRBJ1-6	TGTGCCAGCAGCTTGGACAGGCACAATTCACCCCTCCACTTT	CASSLDRHNSPLHF
TRBD2	NA	TRBV18	TRBJ2-1	TGTGCCAGCTCACTCTACGGGGGGGACTACAATGAGCAGTTCTTC	CASSLYGGDYNEQFF
TRBD1	NA	TRBV5-8	TRBJ1-1	TGTGCCAGCAGCCGGACAGACAGGGGGGCTGAAGCTTTCTTT	CASSRTDRGAEAFF
NA	NA	TRBV9	TRBJ2-2	TGTGCCAGCAGCGTAGAAGATTGGAACGCCGGGGAGCTGTTTTTT	CASSVEDWNAGELFF
NA	NA	TRBV11-2	TRBJ1-5	TGTGCCAGCAGCTTCGCGGGATGGGCGATTTTCAGCAATCAGCCCCAGCATTTT	CASSFAGWAIFSNQPQHF
TRBD2	NA	TRBV30	TRBJ2-7	TGTGCCTCCGCGCTAGCGGGCTACGAGCAGTACTTC	CASALAGYEQYF
NA	NA	TRBV30	TRBJ1-5	TGTGCCTGGAGTACTACAGGGAATCAGCCCCAGCATTTT	CAWSTTGNQPQHF
TRBD2	NA	TRBV10-3	TRBJ2-2	TGTGCCATCACTAGAAGCGGGGCGAACACCGGGGAGCTGTTTTTT	CAITRSGANTGELFF
NA	NA	TRBV7-9	TRBJ2-1	TGTGCCAGCAGCCCCCCCACGGCATACAATGAGCAGTTCTTC	CASSPPTAYNEQFF
NA	NA	TRBV5-1	TRBJ1-3	TGCGCCAGCAGCCCAGAGGGGGGGAACTCTGGAAACACCATATATTTT	CASSPEGGNSGNTIYF
NA	NA	TRBV7-2	TRBJ1-1	TGTGCCAGCAATTCGAACGGGGGGGTCGGCATGAACACTGAAGCTTTCTTT	CASNSNGGVGMNTEAFF
NA	NA	TRBV6-5	TRBJ1-1	TGTGCCAGCAGTTACTCGGGGGGGGCGGTGGAAGCTTTCTTT	CASSYSGGAVEAFF
NA	few	TRBV28	TRBJ1-1	TGTGCCAGCAGTTTCCCCTTGAACACTGAAGCTTTCTTT	CASSFPLNTEAFF
NA	NA	TRBV6-6	TRBJ2-7	TGTGCCAGCAATAGAGGAGGGTCCTACGAGCAGTACTTC	CASNRGGSYEQYF
NA	NA	TRBV2	TRBJ1-1	TGTGCCAGCAGTGCGACTATGAACACTGAAGCTTTCTTT	CASSATMNTEAFF
TRBD1	NA	TRBV27	TRBJ1-5	TGTGCCAGCAGTTTCACAGGGGGCTATAGCAATCAGCCCCAGCATTTT	CASSFTGGYSNQPQHF
TRBD1	once	TRBV7-3	TRBJ1-2	TGTGCCAGCAGCTTAAACCCCGGACAGGGTGGAGGCTACACCTTC	CASSLNPGQGGGYTF
NA	NA	TRBV19	TRBJ2-2	TGTGCCAGTAGTATACGGGCAGGGAGGACCGGGGAGCTGTTTTTT	CASSIRAGRTGELFF
NA	NA	TRBV5-1	TRBJ2-3	TGCGCCAGCCACCTTACGGGGGGCACAGATACGCAGTATTTT	CASHLTGGTDTQYF
NA	NA	TRBV5-4	TRBJ1-1	TGTGCCAGCAGCTTGGGGGCAGGGATGAACACTGAAGCTTTCTTT	CASSLGAGMNTEAFF
TRBD2	few	TRBV9	TRBJ2-7	TGTGCCAGCAGCGTAGAAGGTAGCGGGAATTTACGAGGGCAGTACTTC	CASSVEGSGNLRGQYF
NA	once	TRBV10-1	TRBJ2-5	TGCGCCAGCACCGTCGACAGGCAAGAGACCCAGTACTTC	CASTVDRQETQYF
NA	NA	TRBV4-1	TRBJ1-1	TGCGCCAGCAGCCGAACAGGGTGGGAAAACGAAGCTTTCTTT	CASSRTGWENEAFF
TRBD2	NA	TRBV18	TRBJ2-3	TGTGCCAGCTCACCACTAGCGGGAAGATCAGATACGCAGTATTTT	CASSPLAGRSDTQYF
TRBD1	once	TRBV2	TRBJ1-2	TGTGCCAGCAGTGCGGGACAGCTGAGAGGCTACACCTTC	CASSAGQLRGYTF
NA	once	TRBV7-9	TRBJ1-1	TGTGCCAGCAGCTTAGCATGGCAGGACCACCGTGGTGTGAACACTGAAGCTTTCTTT	CASSLAWQDHRGVNTEAFF
NA	NA	TRBV13	TRBJ2-2	TGTGCCAGCACCTCAAGCGGGCCAAGACTACGCCTCGGTACCGGGGAGCTGTTTTTT	CASTSSGPRLRLGTGELFF
NA	NA	TRBV28	TRBJ1-2	TGTGCCAGCAGTACTACAGGGTTCTATGGCTACACCTTC	CASSTTGFYGYTF
NA	NA	TRBV27	TRBJ1-1	TGTGCCAGCAGACGGAGTAGGGGAACTGAAGCTTTCTTT	CASRRSRGTEAFF
NA	NA	TRBV27	TRBJ1-6	TGTGCCAGCAGTTTGATGGCGCCCAATAATTCACCCCTCCACTTT	CASSLMAPNNSPLHF
NA	NA	TRBV18	TRBJ1-1	TGTGCCAGCTCGGACACAGGGTACACTGAAGCTTTCTTT	CASSDTGYTEAFF
NA	NA	TRBV5-1	TRBJ1-2	TGCGCCAGCAGCTCCGGACCGGGGGATGGCTACACCTTC	CASSSGPGDGYTF
NA	NA	TRBV4-2	TRBJ2-1	TGTGCCAGCAGCCAACCTCGGACAGGGGTTCTAGCGGGAATCGAGCATGAGCAGTTCTTC	CASSQPRTGVLAGIEHEQFF
NA	NA	TRBV19	TRBJ1-5	TGTGCCAGTAGACAAGACAGGCCGGGCCAGCCCCAGCATTTT	CASRQDRPGQPQHF
TRBD2	NA	TRBV18	TRBJ2-1	TGTGCCAGCTCGCCGACTAGCGGGGGAGCAAATGAGCAGTTCTTC	CASSPTSGGANEQFF
NA	NA	TRBV7-3	TRBJ1-2	TGTGCCAGCAGCTTATTTTACTTTAATGTAAGAGGTCTCGGGGGAGGCTATGGCTACACCTTC	CASSLFYFNVRGLGGGYGYTF
NA	NA	TRBV5-8	TRBJ2-3	TGTGCCCAACCCGGGACTCTTGTGGCCACAGATACGCAGTATTTT	CAQPGTLVATDTQYF
NA	NA	TRBV5-1	TRBJ2-7	TGCGCCAGCCGCATAAACAGGGAGCAGTACTTC	CASRINREQYF
NA	once	TRBV3-1/TRBV3-2	TRBJ1-1	TGTGCCAGCAGCCAAGATCGGCGCGCTTTCTTT	CASSQDRRAFF